These 20 T cell receptor beta chains were all obtained from the same sample, sequenced in a study of blood T cell repertoires in COVID-19 (dated by TCRdb to about 2020). The library was made by the immunoSEQ multiplex PCR assay. TCRdb took over this immuneACCESS table, retaining in-frame rearrangements with V and J assigned. Such tables are incomplete; in checked studies, under half of the missing clones stem from an unresolved V gene, and the remainder is unexplained. Present in this sample are 60,000 to 90,000 clones, about 86% of which were seen just once. 15% to 20% of the sample is in the top ten clones. Sequencing was done on a sample of peripheral blood. The receptors here all came from a human donor in a cohort sampled during active COVID-19.

The rearrangement uses TRBV3-1 (or the pseudogene TRBV3-2) and TRBJ2-2; 7 bases map to TRBD2. Looked up from germline, CDR1 is LGHDT and CDR2 is YNNKEL (reference sequence). The trim removed 3 bases at V and 4 bases at J, leaving 11 bases unmatched. The length of the CDR3 is 17 residues. The CDR3 reads CASSQGVAGVGTGELFF. In DNA form, the CDR3 reads TGTGCCAGCAGCCAGGGTGTCGCGGGAGTCGGCACCGGGGAGCTGTTTTTT.

Notes on this clone: A single base separates this from a much larger clone, so it may be a read error. The CDR3 loop reads CASSLQAQETQYF. CDR3 nucleotide sequence: TGCGCCAGCAGCTTGCAGGCCCAAGAGACCCAGTACTTC. V is TRBV5-1 and J is TRBJ2-5; D is unresolved. V was cut by 1 base and J by 1 base, with 5 bases left in between. This CDR3 spans 13 amino acids. The germline gives CDR1 SGHRS, CDR2 YFSETQ.

CDR3 in amino acids: CASSLTSGDSYEQYF. The CDR3, as DNA: TGCGCCAGCAGCTTAACTAGCGGGGACTCCTACGAGCAGTACTTC. The V call is TRBV5-1, the J call TRBJ2-7; 10 bases align to TRBD2. The V gene end was trimmed by 2 bases and the J gene end by 0 bases; junction bases not matched to a gene: 2. This CDR3 comprises 15 residues. CDR1 is SGHRS and CDR2 is YFSETQ in the germline V gene.

This clone was seen only once. The chain is built from TRBV5-1 and TRBJ2-1, with 14 bases identical to TRBD2. The CDR3 spans 18 residues. CDR1 and CDR2 from the germline V gene are SGHRS and YFSETQ. V was pared by 5 bases and J by 6 bases, with 13 bases of the junction left unmatched. CDR3 bases: TGCGCCAGCAGATCCGGGACTAGCGGGAGAGTAACAGGCAATGAGCAGTTCTTC. It codes for CASRSGTSGRVTGNEQFF.

The chain recombines TRBV29-1 with TRBJ2-3, with a weak D call TRBD2 (6 bases). V was cut by 2 bases and J by 2 bases, with 11 bases left in between. In germline, CDR1 is SQVTM, CDR2 ANQGSEA. This CDR3 has 14 residues. Here the CDR3 reads CSVESGGHTDTQYF. The CDR3 DNA reads as TGCAGCGTTGAAAGTGGAGGGCACACAGATACGCAGTATTTT.

This rearrangement joins TRBV3-1 (or the pseudogene TRBV3-2) to TRBJ1-1, with D possibly TRBD1 on 5 matching bases. V dropped 0 bases and J dropped 11 bases, with 16 bases sitting between them. Germline V gene data show CDR1 as LGHDT and CDR2 as YNNKEL (reference sequence). The CDR3 is 14 amino acids. CDR3 protein: CASSQDLGRAEAFF. The CDR3 DNA sequence: TGTGCCAGCAGCCAAGATCTAGGCAGGGCGGAGGCTTTCTTT.

The chain links TRBV20-1 to TRBJ1-2; the D gene is possibly TRBD1 (6 bases). Germline V gene data show CDR1 as DFQATT and CDR2 as SNEGSKA (reference sequence). Trimming stripped 7 bases from V and 3 bases from J, with 9 bases between. The CDR3 extends over 11 amino acids. CDR3 region: CSVTGHYGYTF. The CDR3 nucleotides read TGCAGTGTTACAGGGCACTATGGCTACACCTTC.

J is TRBJ1-5 and V is TRBV4-2; possible D gene TRBD1, 6 bases. The CDR3 runs to 15 residues. Germline V CDR1 and CDR2: LGHNA, YNFKEQ. The ends were cut back, 4 bases at V and 4 bases at J, with 14 bases in the middle. As DNA, the CDR3 is TGTGCCAGCAGCCGGCACCGGGACATAAATCAGCCCCAGCATTTT. The encoded protein is CASSRHRDINQPQHF.

The chain has TRBV9 and TRBJ2-1; 7 nucleotides line up with TRBD2. The CDR3 has 16 residues. CDR1 is SGDLS and CDR2 is YYNGEE in the germline V gene. V shed 0 bases and J 6 bases; nucleotides not matched to a gene: 9. The DNA for the CDR3 is TGTGCCAGCAGCGTAGAGGTCGGAGGGAGGGTCAATGAGCAGTTCTTC. It specifies CASSVEVGGRVNEQFF.

J is TRBJ2-4 and V is TRBV2, with 10 nucleotides matching TRBD2. Germline CDR1 reads SNHLY; CDR2 reads FYNNEI. The junction had 17 bases not matched to a gene; V was cut back by 3 bases and J by 6 bases. This CDR3 has 19 residues. The chain's CDR3 is CASSDPRSLAGVRGNIQYF. DNA of the CDR3: TGTGCCAGCAGTGACCCCCGCAGCCTAGCGGGAGTGAGGGGAAACATTCAGTACTTC. Based on the CDR3 plus reference TRBV2 and TRBJ2-4, the full variable domain is EPEVTQTPSHQVTQMGQEVILRCVPISNHLYFYWYRQILGQKVEFLVSFYNNEISEKSEIFDDQFSVERPDGSNFTLKIRSTKLEDSAMYFCASSDPRSLAGVRGNIQYFGAGTRLSVL.

This chain links TRBV7-2 with TRBJ2-7; the D gene is possibly TRBD1 (5 bases). CDR1 and CDR2 from the germline V gene are SGHTA and FQGNSA. The CDR3 has 15 amino acids. Trimming took 1 base from V and 3 from J, leaving 13 bases between them. In DNA form, the CDR3 reads TGTGCCAGCAGCTTAGATGGGGCAGGGATCTACGAGCAGTACTTC. This codes for CASSLDGAGIYEQYF.

J is TRBJ2-2 and V is TRBV18, with D possibly being TRBD1 (5 bases). The CDR3 totals 16 residues. V lost 0 bases to trimming and J lost 0 bases, with 8 bases between them. In germline, CDR1 is KGHSH, CDR2 LQKENI. The DNA for the CDR3 is TGTGCCAGCTCACCACCGTCCAGGGCGAACACCGGGGAGCTGTTTTTT. Translation: CASSPPSRANTGELFF.

V gene TRBV7-2 combines with J gene TRBJ2-7; 9 bases are shared with TRBD1. J lost 4 bases, V lost 5 bases, and 12 bases had no gene match. CDR1 and CDR2 (germline): SGHTA, FQGNSA. The CDR3 is made up of 16 amino acids. CDR3 DNA: TGTGCCAGCAGCAACGGACGGGGACAGGGAGGTTACGAGCAGTACTTC. Its protein is CASSNGRGQGGYEQYF.

This chain links TRBV5-1 with TRBJ2-5, with 9 bases that match TRBD2. The CDR3 consists of 15 residues. CDR1 is SGHRS and CDR2 is YFSETQ in the germline V gene. J lost 4 bases, V lost 6 bases, and 10 bases had no gene match. CDR3 sequence (DNA): TGCGCCAGCACAGCGATGAGCGGGGGGCGAGAGACCCAGTACTTC. Residues: CASTAMSGGRETQYF.

This chain joins TRBV3-1 (or the pseudogene TRBV3-2) and TRBJ2-5, with 7 positions matching TRBD2. V was clipped by 0 bases and J by 4 bases; unmatched bases: 5. Germline values: CDR1 LGHDT, CDR2 YNNKEL (reference sequence). The CDR3 has 15 amino acids. The CDR3 DNA follows: TGTGCCAGCAGCCAAGAAGGGAGGGCCTTAGAGACCCAGTACTTC. It codes for CASSQEGRALETQYF.

The chain recombines TRBV9 with TRBJ2-3; a possible D gene is TRBD2 (5 bases). CDR3 length equals 16 residues. Trimming took 0 bases from V and 0 from J, leaving 11 bases between them. CDR1 is SGDLS, CDR2 YYNGEE, per germline. The CDR3 DNA reads TGTGCCAGCAGCGTAGGGGCCGGGGAAAGCACAGATACGCAGTATTTT. It is translated as CASSVGAGESTDTQYF.

The chain uses TRBV5-1 and TRBJ1-1, with 7 bases identical to TRBD1. The J segment lost 1 base and the V segment lost 3 bases, leaving 0 bases of the junction unmatched. Looked up from germline, CDR1 is SGHRS and CDR2 is YFSETQ. The CDR3 is 13 residues long. CDR3 region: CASSWDRNTEAFF. CDR3 sequence (DNA): TGCGCCAGCAGCTGGGACAGGAACACTGAAGCTTTCTTT.

The chain employs TRBV6-6 and TRBJ1-3, with 7 bases lining up with TRBD1. CDR3 length: 14 amino acids. Germline CDR1 MNHNY, CDR2 SVGAGI (reference sequence). Unmatched junction bases numbered 5, after V lost 7 bases and J lost 2 bases. CDR3 nucleotides: TGTGCCAGCAAACCGGGACAGACTGGAAACACCATATATTTT. Protein: CASKPGQTGNTIYF.

V is TRBV4-3 and J is TRBJ2-2; weak D call: TRBD1 (5 bases). The CDR3 is 17 residues long. Germline CDR1 reads LGHNA; CDR2 reads YSLEER. Trimming removed 1 base at V and 0 bases at J, with 12 bases between. CDR3 region: CASSQGSRTTNTGELFF. CDR3 nucleotides: TGCGCCAGCAGCCAAGGGAGTCGGACAACGAACACCGGGGAGCTGTTTTTT.

This chain uses TRBV4-3 with TRBJ2-2, with a weak D call TRBD1 (6 bases). The CDR3 runs 16 residues. Trimming pared 0 bases from V and 5 bases from J, leaving 13 bases between. Germline lookup yields CDR1 LGHNA and CDR2 YSLEER. The CDR3 DNA is TGCGCCAGCAGCCAAGATATGGGGGCCCGGACCGGGGAGCTGTTTTTT. This codes for CASSQDMGARTGELFF.